A single sample gave rise to the 22 T cell receptor beta chains below, sequenced in a study of shared clonotypes between healthy human individuals. Only in-frame clones appear in the TCRdb table, and some are missing; sequencing was by immunoSEQ multiplex PCR. The sample shows about 2.4 million clones, around 90% of them seen only once. Specimen: naive CD4+ T cells sorted from blood. Indicated subset: CD45RA+ positively selected. All receptors derive from a man younger than 35 in good health.

This chain uses TRBV5-5 with TRBJ2-7; TRBD1 matches 11 bases. This CDR3 has 16 amino acids. V trimming: 2 bases; J trimming: 3 bases; junction bases outside the gene matches: 7. CDR1 and CDR2 (germline): SGHKS, YYEKEE (reference sequence). CDR3 nucleotides: TGTGCCAGCAGCTTACGCAGGACAGGGGGCTTCTACGAGCAGTACTTC. Translated, it gives CASSLRRTGGFYEQYF.

The V gene is TRBV5-5, the J gene TRBJ2-2; tentatively, D is TRBD1 (6 bases). V was pared by 3 bases and J by 6 bases, with 21 bases between. The CDR3 totals 17 residues. Looked up from germline, CDR1 is SGHKS and CDR2 is YYEKEE (reference sequence). The DNA for the CDR3 is TGTGCCAGCAGCTCCAGGGGACACGGAACTATCCCCGGGGAGCTGTTTTTT. This encodes CASSSRGHGTIPGELFF.

V and J are TRBV2 and TRBJ2-2; 7 bases agree with TRBD1. V shed 4 bases, J shed 5 bases, and the junction held 7 bases outside the gene matches. The CDR3 has 15 residues. The germline gives CDR1 SNHLY, CDR2 FYNNEI. CDR3 sequence reads: CASSVEGASTGELFF. For the CDR3, the DNA is TGTGCCAGCAGTGTAGAGGGGGCCTCAACCGGGGAGCTGTTTTTT.

The chain couples TRBV19 to TRBJ1-1; 11 bases fit TRBD1. V dropped 3 bases and J dropped 11; count of bases not matched to a gene: 14. The CDR3 is 16 residues long. The germline V gene encodes CDR1 LNHDA and CDR2 SQIVND (reference sequence). CDR3 DNA sequence: TGTGCCAGTAGTATGTCGTCCGGACAGGGGGCGCGGGTTGCTTTCTTT. This encodes CASSMSSGQGARVAFF.

The chain couples TRBV28 to TRBJ2-5; possibly TRBD1 for D (5 bases). This CDR3 is built from 14 residues. V was cut by 2 bases and J by 5 bases, with 12 bases left in between. The V gene's germline CDR1 is MDHEN and CDR2 SYDVKM. In DNA, the CDR3 is TGTGCCAGCAGTTTACAGGGTCCGATGGAGACCCAGTACTTC. Protein product: CASSLQGPMETQYF. The full variable domain, rest sourced from reference TRBV28 and TRBJ2-5, is DVKVTQSSRYLVKRTGEKVFLECVQDMDHENMFWYRQDPGLGLRLIYFSYDVKMKEKGDIPEGYSVSREKKERFSLILESASTNQTSMYLCASSLQGPMETQYFGPGTRLLVL.

This sequence joins TRBV9 and TRBJ1-6; 12 bases agree with TRBD1. Unmatched junction bases numbered 12, after V lost 0 bases and J lost 11 bases. Looked up from germline, CDR1 is SGDLS and CDR2 is YYNGEE. The length of the CDR3 is 18 residues. CDR3 loop: CASSVGGTGGVGKPPLHF. DNA of the CDR3: TGTGCCAGCAGCGTAGGAGGGACAGGGGGCGTAGGGAAACCACCCCTCCACTTT.

The V gene is TRBV7-6, the J gene TRBJ2-5; D unclear. The V end was cut by 5 bases, the J end by 5 bases, with 12 bases between. The V gene's germline CDR1 is SGHVS and CDR2 FNYEAQ. CDR3 size: 13 residues. CDR3 loop: CASSLRETETQYF. CDR3 coding DNA: TGTGCCAGCAGCCTTAGAGAGACGGAGACCCAGTACTTC.

J is TRBJ2-7 and V is TRBV5-1; no definite D call. Trimming took off 1 base at V and 5 bases at J, with 13 bases between the two ends. There are 14 residues in the CDR3. CDR1 and CDR2 (germline): SGHRS, YFSETQ. The CDR3 DNA sequence: TGCGCCAGCAGCTTGAGTGGGAATAACGACGAGCAGTACTTC. This encodes CASSLSGNNDEQYF.

J is TRBJ2-7 and V is TRBV5-1; tentative D call: TRBD2 (5 bases). The germline V gene has CDR1 SGHRS and CDR2 YFSETQ. The CDR3 runs 17 residues. The V end was cut by 3 bases, the J end by 1 base, with 20 bases between. CDR3 residues: CASSSGGWEWESYEQYF. CDR3 in DNA: TGCGCCAGCAGCTCGGGCGGCTGGGAATGGGAGTCCTACGAGCAGTACTTC.

The J gene is TRBJ2-1, the V gene TRBV10-3; D gene uncertain. Trimming removed 5 bases at V and 7 bases at J, with 9 bases between. Germline lookup yields CDR1 ENHRY and CDR2 SYGVKD. This CDR3 contains 12 residues. In DNA, the CDR3 is TGTGCCATCAGTTCCTACAGAAATGAGCAGTTCTTC. Protein: CAISSYRNEQFF.

The CDR3 DNA follows: TGCGCCAGCAGCGTCTATGGGACCTCGGGTGGAAACATTCAGTACTTC. Its protein is CASSVYGTSGGNIQYF. V usage is TRBV5-1 and J usage is TRBJ2-4; D could derive from TRBD1 or TRBD2 (5 bases each). CDR3 size: 16 residues. Trimming stripped 4 bases from V and 6 bases from J, with 20 bases between. The germline gives CDR1 SGHRS, CDR2 YFSETQ.

The chain joins TRBV7-2 to TRBJ2-7, with D maybe TRBD2 (6 bases). Trimming stripped 5 bases from V and 0 bases from J, with 11 bases between. This CDR3 spans 14 amino acids. CDR1 and CDR2 (germline): SGHTA, FQGNSA. In DNA form, the CDR3 reads TGTGCCAGCAGCACGGACGGGAGCTCCTACGAGCAGTACTTC. Its translation: CASSTDGSSYEQYF.

This rearrangement joins TRBV14 to TRBJ1-4; D unresolved. Trimming took off 1 base at V and 5 bases at J, with 17 bases between the two ends. The germline gives CDR1 SGHDN, CDR2 FVKESK. This CDR3 region has 17 residues. CDR3 DNA: TGTGCCAGCAGCCAAGTAAAGGCGTTGAGTCAGAATGAAAAACTGTTTTTT. Translation gives CASSQVKALSQNEKLFF.

The chain links TRBV28 to TRBJ2-5; 9 bases are a match to TRBD2. Trimming cost V 7 bases and J 4 bases; bases outside gene matches: 4. The CDR3 consists of 13 residues. Germline CDR1 reads MDHEN; CDR2 reads SYDVKM. The CDR3 DNA is TGTGCCAGCAAACCTAGCGGGGCAGAGACCCAGTACTTC. As protein: CASKPSGAETQYF.

The genes are TRBV4-3 and TRBJ2-7; D uncertain. This CDR3 region has 16 residues. CDR1 is LGHNA, CDR2 YSLEER, per germline. Trimming removed 1 base at V and 2 bases at J, with 15 bases between. CDR3 bases: TGCGCCAGCAGCCAAGCTCCACTGGCAGGCACCTACGAGCAGTACTTC. Amino acid sequence: CASSQAPLAGTYEQYF.

In this sample, this clone turned up once. Other DNA sequences in the same sample also yield this CDR3. V and J are TRBV2 and TRBJ2-3, with unresolved D. Germline V lookup: CDR1 SNHLY, CDR2 FYNNEI. The CDR3 spans 14 residues. V was trimmed by 3 bases and J by 0 bases, leaving 7 bases between them. The CDR3 here is CASSESSSTDTQYF. Written as DNA, the CDR3 is TGTGCCAGCAGTGAGTCCTCTAGCACAGATACGCAGTATTTT.

The gene calls are TRBV23-1 and TRBJ2-7; D not certain. TRBV23-1 is an open reading frame, and its role is uncertain. Trimming stripped 0 bases from V and 3 bases from J, with 9 bases between. The CDR3 extends over 14 amino acids. CDR3 in DNA: TGCGCCAGCAGTCAATCCCGGCTTATCTACGAGCAGTACTTC. The encoded protein is CASSQSRLIYEQYF.

The chain is built from TRBV19 and TRBJ2-7, with D maybe TRBD1 (6 bases). Trimming shortened V by 1 base and J by 4 bases, and 8 bases separated the two germline ends. The CDR3 has 13 amino acids. Looked up from germline, CDR1 is LNHDA and CDR2 is SQIVND (reference sequence). Written as DNA, the CDR3 is TGTGCCAGTAGTATAGCTACAGGGTACGAGCAGTACTTC. This sequence encodes CASSIATGYEQYF.

This clone was seen just once. This chain connects TRBV30 to TRBJ1-6, with a possible D match to TRBD1 (6 bases). Deletions cut 0 bases from V and 7 bases from J, with 13 bases between. This CDR3 region has 15 residues. The germline gives CDR1 GTSNPN, CDR2 SVGIG (reference sequence). The CDR3 DNA sequence: TGTGCCTGGAGTGTGGGGAGGGGGTACAATTCACCCCTCCACTTT. Translating it yields CAWSVGRGYNSPLHF.

J is TRBJ2-1 and V is TRBV27; no reliable D call. The germline V gene has CDR1 MNHEY and CDR2 SMNVEV (reference sequence). CDR3 size: 15 residues. The germline V and J ends were trimmed by 2 bases and 5 bases, with 13 bases remaining between them. CDR3: CASSLRSNTNNEQFF. In nucleotides, the CDR3 is TGTGCCAGCAGTTTAAGGTCGAATACAAACAATGAGCAGTTCTTC.

This clone appeared a single time. This rearrangement joins TRBV19 to TRBJ2-3; perhaps TRBD2 as D (6 bases). V was clipped by 2 bases and J by 2 bases, with 17 bases between them. CDR1 and CDR2 (germline): LNHDA, SQIVND (reference sequence). The CDR3 has 17 amino acids. In DNA, the CDR3 is TGTGCCAGTAGTATATACCGGGAGAGGGGAATCACAGATACGCAGTATTTT. It encodes CASSIYRERGITDTQYF.

This clone came up once. V is TRBV7-2 and J is TRBJ1-1, with D uncertain. The CDR3 totals 13 residues. Per germline, CDR1 SGHTA and CDR2 FQGNSA. V lost 5 bases to trimming and J lost 1 base, with 8 bases between them. CDR3 in amino acids: CASSPQTNTEAFF. The CDR3 region has the DNA TGTGCCAGCAGCCCACAGACGAACACTGAAGCTTTCTTT. The full variable domain, rest sourced from reference TRBV7-2 and TRBJ1-1, is GAGVSQSPSNKVTEKGKDVELRCDPISGHTALYWYRQSLGQGLEFLIYFQGNSAPDKSGLPSDRFSAERTGGSVSTLTIQRTQQEDSAVYLCASSPQTNTEAFFGQGTRLTVV.